Shown below are 27 T cell receptor beta chains from a single sample sequenced in a study of blood T cell repertoires in COVID-19. TCRdb keeps only in-frame clones here, not all; method: immunoSEQ multiplex PCR. The sample gives 42,000 or so clones, about 91% of which show up once; roughly 8.3% is in the top ten. The source material was peripheral blood. These receptors were obtained from a man aged 50 to 59 with active COVID-19.

The V call is TRBV6-1, the J call TRBJ2-5, with D perhaps TRBD2 (6 bases). Trimming shortened V by 1 base and J by 5 bases, and 11 bases separated the two germline ends. The CDR3 is made up of 14 amino acids. Per the germline V gene, CDR1 is MNHNS and CDR2 is SASEGT. CDR3 sequence (DNA): TGTGCCAGCAGTGAAGGAGGAGGGTGGGAGACCCAGTACTTC. It is translated as CASSEGGGWETQYF.

V and J are TRBV6-1 and TRBJ1-5; 7 positions match TRBD1. The CDR3 sequence is 15 residues long. The germline V gene encodes CDR1 MNHNS and CDR2 SASEGT. V shed 1 base and J 5 bases; nucleotides not matched to a gene: 5. CDR3 sequence: CASSEGTGDHQPQHF. The CDR3 coding sequence is TGTGCCAGCAGTGAAGGGACAGGCGACCATCAGCCCCAGCATTTT.

The sample holds one count of this clone. V is TRBV6-5 and J is TRBJ1-2; TRBD1 matches at 7 bases. V shed 6 bases and J 3 bases; nucleotides not matched to a gene: 4. The V gene's germline CDR1 is MNHEY and CDR2 SVGAGI. The CDR3 extends over 13 amino acids. In nucleotides, the CDR3 is TGTGCCAGCAGGACGGGACAGTACTATGGCTACACCTTC. Translation: CASRTGQYYGYTF.

This clone was picked up a small number of times. The chain links TRBV6-1 to TRBJ1-5; 7 positions agree with TRBD1. The CDR3 length is 14 residues. Germline CDR1 is MNHNS and CDR2 is SASEGT. V lost 1 base and J lost 7; bases outside the gene matches: 4. DNA of the CDR3: TGTGCCAGCAGTGAAGGGTCAGGGGGGCAGCCCCAGCATTTT. It yields the protein CASSEGSGGQPQHF.

The chain recombines TRBV2 with TRBJ1-1; 10 positions match TRBD1. The germline V gene has CDR1 SNHLY and CDR2 FYNNEI. J lost 4 bases, V lost 6 bases, and 5 bases had no gene match. CDR3 length: 14 amino acids. CDR3 sequence (DNA): TGTGCCAGCAGGACAGGGGGCGCCGTCACTGAAGCTTTCTTT. Protein: CASRTGGAVTEAFF.

This rearrangement joins TRBV5-4 to TRBJ2-5; TRBD2 is a possible D gene (6 bases). The germline V and J ends were trimmed by 3 bases and 2 bases, with 11 bases remaining between them. CDR1 and CDR2 from the germline V gene are SGHNT and YYREEE (reference sequence). The CDR3 is made up of 14 amino acids. The CDR3 is CASSSPRGQETQYF. CDR3 nucleotide sequence: TGTGCCAGCAGCTCCCCGCGGGGACAAGAGACCCAGTACTTC.

The CDR3: CASSLGWGTMNTEAFF. CDR3 coding DNA: TGTGCCAGCAGCTTGGGATGGGGGACAATGAACACTGAAGCTTTCTTT. J is TRBJ1-1 and V is TRBV5-4; perhaps TRBD1 as D (6 bases). V was shortened by 0 bases and J by 0 bases, with 12 bases between the two germline ends. CDR3 size: 16 residues. Germline V lookup: CDR1 SGHNT, CDR2 YYREEE (reference sequence). The full variable domain, in which reference TRBV5-4 and TRBJ1-1 provide the parts outside the CDR3, is ETGVTQSPTHLIKTRGQQVTLRCSSQSGHNTVSWYQQALGQGPQFIFQYYREEENGRGNFPPRFSGLQFPNYSSELNVNALELDDSALYLCASSLGWGTMNTEAFFGQGTRLTVV.

This chain links TRBV28 with TRBJ1-1, with D maybe TRBD1 (5 bases). There are 16 residues in the CDR3. Germline values: CDR1 MDHEN, CDR2 SYDVKM. The V gene lost 4 bases and the J gene lost 3 bases, with 18 bases spanning the gap. This CDR3 is CASSSPLGGIYTEAFF. CDR3 bases: TGTGCCAGCAGTTCCCCGTTGGGGGGGATCTACACTGAAGCTTTCTTT.

This clone was seen just once. V is TRBV28 and J is TRBJ2-7; 7 bases map to TRBD1. This CDR3 region has 13 residues. J was trimmed by 2 bases and V by 5 bases; bases with no gene match: 3. Germline-derived CDR1 and CDR2 are MDHEN and SYDVKM. This chain's CDR3 is CASSPGQTYEQYF. Here the CDR3 DNA reads TGTGCCAGCAGTCCGGGACAGACCTACGAGCAGTACTTC. The full variable domain, with the rest looked up from reference TRBV28 and TRBJ2-7, is DVKVTQSSRYLVKRTGEKVFLECVQDMDHENMFWYRQDPGLGLRLIYFSYDVKMKEKGDIPEGYSVSREKKERFSLILESASTNQTSMYLCASSPGQTYEQYFGPGTRLTVT.

The V call is TRBV28, the J call TRBJ1-5; maybe TRBD1 (6 bases). The CDR3 consists of 16 residues. In germline, CDR1 is MDHEN, CDR2 SYDVKM. V gave up 6 bases and J gave up 4 bases, with 19 bases separating them. CDR3 DNA sequence: TGTGCCAGCAGAACCGGCGCTGGGGGCTGGAATCAGCCCCAGCATTTT. Its protein product is CASRTGAGGWNQPQHF.

This chain uses TRBV6-1 with TRBJ2-1, with 9 positions matching TRBD2. Unmatched junction bases numbered 14, after V lost 2 bases and J lost 6 bases. This CDR3 is 18 amino acids long. Germline assignment: CDR1 MNHNS and CDR2 SASEGT. The CDR3 loop is CASSELRSGTSRSNEQFF. CDR3 nucleotides: TGTGCCAGCAGTGAACTCCGATCCGGGACTAGCAGATCCAATGAGCAGTTCTTC.

The rearrangement links TRBV28 to TRBJ2-2, with 9 positions matching TRBD1. The CDR3 contains 16 residues. Germline CDR1 and CDR2: MDHEN and SYDVKM. V lost 6 bases to trimming and J lost 6 bases; unmatched junction nucleotides: 11. The CDR3 DNA sequence: TGTGCCAGCAGGTTACCCCCGGGACAGGGCGCCGGGGAGCTGTTTTTT. Amino acids: CASRLPPGQGAGELFF.

The J gene is TRBJ1-5, the V gene TRBV6-6; 7 bases fit TRBD1. CDR1 is MNHNY and CDR2 is SVGAGI in the germline V gene (reference sequence). Trimming took 4 bases from V and 3 from J; bases not matched to a gene: 6. CDR3 length: 15 residues. CDR3 in amino acids: CASSSEGGHNQPQHF. The CDR3 region has the DNA TGTGCCAGCAGTTCCGAAGGGGGCCACAATCAGCCCCAGCATTTT.

This chain joins TRBV9 and TRBJ2-1; D remains unclear. CDR1 SGDLS and CDR2 YYNGEE come from the germline V gene. Between the trimmed V and J ends, which lost 2 bases and 2 bases, there was a span of 8 bases. The CDR3 has 14 amino acids. In DNA form, the CDR3 reads TGTGCCAGCAGCGTCGCACATCCCTACAATGAGCAGTTCTTC. This encodes CASSVAHPYNEQFF. Drawing the rest from reference TRBV9 and TRBJ2-1, the complete variable domain is DSGVTQTPKHLITATGQRVTLRCSPRSGDLSVYWYQQSLDQGLQFLIQYYNGEERAKGNILERFSAQQFPDLHSELNLSSLELGDSALYFCASSVAHPYNEQFFGPGTRLTVL.

This chain connects TRBV24-1 to TRBJ2-3, with 9 positions matching TRBD1. Per germline, CDR1 KGHDR and CDR2 SFDVKD. The V and J ends lost 5 bases and 2 bases, in that order; junction bases with no gene match: 7. This CDR3 is built from 16 residues. The CDR3 nucleotides are TGTGCCACCAGTGCTACGGGACAGGGCGACACAGATACGCAGTATTTT. It specifies CATSATGQGDTDTQYF.

This rearrangement joins TRBV7-9 to TRBJ2-3; 7 bases map to TRBD2. CDR1 and CDR2 from the germline V gene are SEHNR and FQNEAQ (reference sequence). The V gene end was trimmed by 1 base and the J gene end by 2 bases; junction bases not matched to a gene: 6. This CDR3 region has 16 residues. CDR3 loop: CASSLEAGATTDTQYF. The DNA of the CDR3 is TGTGCCAGCAGCTTAGAGGCGGGAGCTACCACAGATACGCAGTATTTT.

The V call is TRBV9, the J call TRBJ2-1; no clear D. CDR1 is SGDLS and CDR2 is YYNGEE in the germline V gene. V was pared by 4 bases and J by 8 bases, with 16 bases between. The CDR3 runs 14 residues. For the CDR3, the DNA is TGTGCCAGCAGCCGAAGCGTAGCTGCCCATGAGCAGTTCTTC. It codes for CASSRSVAAHEQFF. Full variable domain (remainder filled in from reference TRBV9 and TRBJ2-1): DSGVTQTPKHLITATGQRVTLRCSPRSGDLSVYWYQQSLDQGLQFLIQYYNGEERAKGNILERFSAQQFPDLHSELNLSSLELGDSALYFCASSRSVAAHEQFFGPGTRLTVL.

This sequence joins TRBV7-9 and TRBJ1-1; 7 bases line up with TRBD1. Trimming took 5 bases from V and 4 from J; bases not matched to a gene: 4. The CDR3 is 13 amino acids. Germline CDR1 and CDR2: SEHNR and FQNEAQ (reference sequence). CDR3 protein: CASSTPGGTEAFF. In DNA, the CDR3 is TGTGCCAGCAGCACACCAGGGGGCACTGAAGCTTTCTTT.

This clone was recorded once. The rearrangement links TRBV7-2 to TRBJ2-7, with D perhaps TRBD1 (6 bases). The ends were cut back, 0 bases at V and 4 bases at J, with 10 bases in the middle. The germline V gene has CDR1 SGHTA and CDR2 FQGNSA. CDR3 length: 14 residues. The CDR3 sequence is CASSLAPTGYEQYF. CDR3 DNA sequence: TGTGCCAGCAGCTTAGCACCCACAGGGTACGAGCAGTACTTC.

The chain links TRBV5-8 to TRBJ2-3; 8 bases line up with TRBD2. The CDR3 has 18 amino acids. The germline V gene encodes CDR1 SGHTS and CDR2 YDEGEE. V lost 1 base to trimming and J lost 0 bases; unmatched junction nucleotides: 10. The DNA for the CDR3 is TGTGCCAGCAGCTTGTTGAGCGGGAGCGCCTCTAGCACAGATACGCAGTATTTT. The encoded protein is CASSLLSGSASSTDTQYF.

The V gene is TRBV7-2, the J gene TRBJ2-1, with TRBD2 matching over 8 bases. The germline CDR1 and CDR2 sequences are SGHTA and FQGNSA. The CDR3 has 15 residues. V lost 6 bases to trimming and J lost 1 base; unmatched junction nucleotides: 5. The CDR3: CASSQSGSSYNEQFF. The CDR3 nucleotides read TGTGCCAGCAGTCAAAGCGGGAGTTCCTACAATGAGCAGTTCTTC.

The chain links TRBV29-1 to TRBJ2-3; 9 nucleotides line up with TRBD1. Germline CDR1 and CDR2: SQVTM and ANQGSEA. This CDR3 has 15 amino acids. The V segment lost 3 bases and the J segment 6 bases; nucleotides outside the gene matches: 10. CDR3 residues: CSVDHRDRVFDTQYF. The CDR3 coding sequence is TGCAGCGTTGACCACCGGGACAGGGTTTTTGATACGCAGTATTTT.

The chain employs TRBV28 and TRBJ1-1; tentative D call: TRBD1 (6 bases). This CDR3 comprises 14 residues. Germline CDR1 is MDHEN and CDR2 is SYDVKM. V dropped 10 bases and J dropped 8 bases, with 23 bases sitting between them. DNA for the CDR3: TGTGCCACCCTCCGGGGGGCCCGAATGTCCGAAGCTTTCTTT. This sequence encodes CATLRGARMSEAFF.

This clone showed up just once. This chain uses TRBV4-1 with TRBJ2-2, with D perhaps matching TRBD2 (7 bases). The CDR3 has 15 amino acids. Per germline, CDR1 MGHRA and CDR2 YSYEKL. V was clipped by 4 bases and J by 6 bases, with 15 bases between them. In nucleotides, the CDR3 is TGCGCCAGCAGCCTCGGAGGGGGGGCCGCCGGGGAGCTGTTTTTT. Translated, it gives CASSLGGGAAGELFF.

This clone was seen once. This chain connects TRBV6-5 to TRBJ1-4, with D unclear. The CDR3 contains 16 residues. The germline V and J ends were trimmed by 0 bases and 0 bases, with 8 bases remaining between them. The V gene's germline CDR1 is MNHEY and CDR2 SVGAGI. This CDR3 reads CASSYSRTTTNEKLFF. CDR3 DNA sequence: TGTGCCAGCAGTTACTCGCGAACTACAACTAATGAAAAACTGTTTTTT.

The chain combines TRBV18 with TRBJ1-2; 7 bases are shared with TRBD1. CDR3 length equals 13 residues. Germline V gives CDR1 KGHSH, CDR2 LQKENI. The J segment lost 7 bases and the V segment lost 3 bases, leaving 5 bases of the junction unmatched. The CDR3 DNA reads as TGTGCCAGCTCACCCGGAGGGGGCGGTGGCTACACCTTC. Translation: CASSPGGGGGYTF.

The chain couples TRBV25-1 to TRBJ1-3; 8 bases agree with TRBD1. The CDR3 length is 13 residues. J was trimmed by 9 bases and V by 5 bases; bases with no gene match: 6. The V gene's germline CDR1 is MGHDK and CDR2 SYGVNS. CDR3 protein: CASSNQGAGTIYF. The CDR3 nucleotides read TGTGCCAGCAGTAATCAGGGGGCGGGCACCATATATTTT. Together with reference TRBV25-1 and TRBJ1-3, the CDR3 gives the full variable domain: EADIYQTPRYLVIGTGKKITLECSQTMGHDKMYWYQQDPGMELHLIHYSYGVNSTEKGDLSSESTVSRIRTEHFPLTLESARPSHTSQYLCASSNQGAGTIYFGEGSWLTVV.